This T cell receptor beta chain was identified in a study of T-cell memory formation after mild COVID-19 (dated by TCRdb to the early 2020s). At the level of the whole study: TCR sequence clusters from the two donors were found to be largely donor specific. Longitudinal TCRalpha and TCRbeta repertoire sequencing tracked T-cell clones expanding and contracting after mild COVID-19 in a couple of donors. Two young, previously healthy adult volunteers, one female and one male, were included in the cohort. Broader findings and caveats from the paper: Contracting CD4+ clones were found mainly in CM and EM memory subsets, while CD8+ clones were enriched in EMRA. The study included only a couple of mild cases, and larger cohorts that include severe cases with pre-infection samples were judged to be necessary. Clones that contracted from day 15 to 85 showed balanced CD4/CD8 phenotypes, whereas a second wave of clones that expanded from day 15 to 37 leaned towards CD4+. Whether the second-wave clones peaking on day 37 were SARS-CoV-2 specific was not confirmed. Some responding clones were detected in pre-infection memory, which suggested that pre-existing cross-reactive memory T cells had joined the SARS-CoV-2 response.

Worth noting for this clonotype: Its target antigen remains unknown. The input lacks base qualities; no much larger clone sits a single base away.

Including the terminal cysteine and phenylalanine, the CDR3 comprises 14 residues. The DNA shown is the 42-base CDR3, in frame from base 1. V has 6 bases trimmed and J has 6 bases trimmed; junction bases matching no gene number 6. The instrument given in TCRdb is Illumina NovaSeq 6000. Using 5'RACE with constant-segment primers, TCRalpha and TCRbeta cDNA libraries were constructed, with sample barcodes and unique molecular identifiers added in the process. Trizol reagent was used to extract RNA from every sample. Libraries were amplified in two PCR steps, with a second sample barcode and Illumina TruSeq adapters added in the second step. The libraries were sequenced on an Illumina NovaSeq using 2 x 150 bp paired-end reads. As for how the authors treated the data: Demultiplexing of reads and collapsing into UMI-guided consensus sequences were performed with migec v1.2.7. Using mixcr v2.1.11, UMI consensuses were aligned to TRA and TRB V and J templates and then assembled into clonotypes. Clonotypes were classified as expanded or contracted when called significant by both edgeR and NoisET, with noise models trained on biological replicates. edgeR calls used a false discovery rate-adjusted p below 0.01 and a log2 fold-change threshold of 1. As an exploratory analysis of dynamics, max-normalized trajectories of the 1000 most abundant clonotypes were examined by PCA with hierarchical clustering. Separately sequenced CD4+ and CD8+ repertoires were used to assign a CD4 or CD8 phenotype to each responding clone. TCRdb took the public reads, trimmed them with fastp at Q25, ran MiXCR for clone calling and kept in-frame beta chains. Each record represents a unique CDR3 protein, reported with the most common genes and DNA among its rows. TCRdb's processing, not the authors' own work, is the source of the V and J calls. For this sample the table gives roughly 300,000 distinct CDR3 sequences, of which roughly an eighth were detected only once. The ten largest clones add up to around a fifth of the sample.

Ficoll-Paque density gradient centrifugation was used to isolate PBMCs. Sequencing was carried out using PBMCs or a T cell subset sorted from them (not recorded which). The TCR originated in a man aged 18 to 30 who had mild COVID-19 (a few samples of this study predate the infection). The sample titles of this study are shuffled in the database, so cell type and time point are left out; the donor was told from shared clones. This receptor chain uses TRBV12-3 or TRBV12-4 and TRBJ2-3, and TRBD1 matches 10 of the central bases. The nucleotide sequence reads TGTGCCAGCAGCCAGACAGGGGGCAGGGATACGCAGTATTTT. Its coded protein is CASSQTGGRDTQYF.